The sequence of this T cell receptor (beta chain) was determined in a study of cytomegalovirus exposure and HLA in healthy donors. The wider study: Membership in the Caucasian-associated ancestry cluster was found for 81% of fewer than 450 genotyped donors. Findings and limits, study-wide: The study had only CMV serostatus as immune exposure information. A later analysis showed HLA-associated TCR beta chains outstripping equally common others in clonal expansion. Accurate predictions that matched the HLA-A and HLA-B alleles of most subjects were reportedly made from TCR beta sequences.

On this clone itself: What it binds is unknown.

Trimming cost V 7 bases and J 4 bases; bases outside gene matches: 8. This CDR3 is built from 15 residues. The germline gives CDR1 MNHEY, CDR2 SVGAGI. PCR employed 60 Vbeta and 13 Jbeta primers. TCRdb's table, derived via immunoSEQ multiplex PCR, lists solely in-frame clones and lacks some. The sample is made up of around 210,000 clones, and the top ten hold under 1% of it. The clonotype originates from a woman aged 30 to 39 in good health and CMV-seropositive. The chain recombines TRBV6-5 with TRBJ2-2; the match to TRBD2 covers 8 bases. Sequenced input: PBMCs. In nucleotides, the CDR3 is TGTGCCAGCATGGAATTAGCGGGAACCACCGGGGAGCTGTTTTTT. The encoded protein is CASMELAGTTGELFF.